This T cell receptor (beta chain) comes out of a study of long-term antiretroviral therapy in people with HIV. Running of the v3.0 immunoSEQ assay took place at survey level. The assay was immunoSEQ multiplex PCR, and TCRdb's table has in-frame clones only and misses some. The table shows 20,000 to 25,000 clones, with about nine tenths occurring only once. For this clone: Its target is unknown.

Broader study findings: Neither ART adherence, viral resistance nor therapy changes were documented. Versus controls, repertoires in people with HIV had narrower CDR3 length ranges.

Ahead of DNA extraction, samples held 1-10 million cryopreserved PBMC each. The TCR comes from a man between 18 and 29 years old with HIV. The sample consisted of unsorted PBMCs, taken 0.2 years before starting antiretroviral therapy.

CDR3 amino acids: CASSVEPWASDYEQYF. CDR3 sequence (DNA): TGTGCCAGCAGCGTAGAACCCTGGGCTAGCGACTACGAGCAGTACTTC. V and J are TRBV9 and TRBJ2-7, with D possibly TRBD2 on 6 matching bases. Germline CDR1 SGDLS, CDR2 YYNGEE. This CDR3 comprises 16 residues. Trimming pared 0 bases from V and 3 bases from J, leaving 16 bases between.